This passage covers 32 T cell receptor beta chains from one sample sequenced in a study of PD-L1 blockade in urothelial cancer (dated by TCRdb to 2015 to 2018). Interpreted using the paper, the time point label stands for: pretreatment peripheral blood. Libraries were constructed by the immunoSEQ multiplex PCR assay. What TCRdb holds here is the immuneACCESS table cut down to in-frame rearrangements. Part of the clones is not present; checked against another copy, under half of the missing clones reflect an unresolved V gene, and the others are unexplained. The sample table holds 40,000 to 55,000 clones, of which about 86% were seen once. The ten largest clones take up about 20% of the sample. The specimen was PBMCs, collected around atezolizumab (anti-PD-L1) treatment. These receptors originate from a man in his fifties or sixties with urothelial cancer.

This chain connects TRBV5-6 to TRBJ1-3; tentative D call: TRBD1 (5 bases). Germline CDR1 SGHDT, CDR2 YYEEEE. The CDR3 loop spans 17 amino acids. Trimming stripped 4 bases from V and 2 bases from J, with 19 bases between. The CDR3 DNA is TGTGCCAGCAGCCCCGGGGGTCTGGGTCTCCCTGGAAACACCATATATTTT. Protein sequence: CASSPGGLGLPGNTIYF.

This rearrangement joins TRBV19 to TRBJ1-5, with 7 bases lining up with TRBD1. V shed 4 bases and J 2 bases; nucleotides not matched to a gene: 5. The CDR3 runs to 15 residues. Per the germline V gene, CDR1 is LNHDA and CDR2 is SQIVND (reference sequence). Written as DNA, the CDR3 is TGTGCCAGTAGTACTCGACAGGGTGGCAATCAGCCCCAGCATTTT. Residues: CASSTRQGGNQPQHF.

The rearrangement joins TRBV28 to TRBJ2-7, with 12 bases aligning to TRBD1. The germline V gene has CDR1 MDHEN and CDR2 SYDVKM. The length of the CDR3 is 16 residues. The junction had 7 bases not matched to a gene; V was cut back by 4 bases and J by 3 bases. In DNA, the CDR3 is TGTGCCAGCAGTTCCTCCGGGACAGGGGGCAACTACGAGCAGTACTTC. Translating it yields CASSSSGTGGNYEQYF. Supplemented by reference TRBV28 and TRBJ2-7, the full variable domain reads DVKVTQSSRYLVKRTGEKVFLECVQDMDHENMFWYRQDPGLGLRLIYFSYDVKMKEKGDIPEGYSVSREKKERFSLILESASTNQTSMYLCASSSSGTGGNYEQYFGPGTRLTVT.

CDR3 bases: TGTGCCAGCAGCCCGGGAGGACAGGGGGCATGGCAGCCCCAGCATTTT. It yields the protein CASSPGGQGAWQPQHF. V is TRBV7-9 and J is TRBJ1-5; 11 bases agree with TRBD1. This CDR3 spans 16 amino acids. V lost 5 bases to trimming and J lost 7 bases; unmatched junction nucleotides: 10. CDR1 and CDR2 from the germline V gene are SEHNR and FQNEAQ (reference sequence).

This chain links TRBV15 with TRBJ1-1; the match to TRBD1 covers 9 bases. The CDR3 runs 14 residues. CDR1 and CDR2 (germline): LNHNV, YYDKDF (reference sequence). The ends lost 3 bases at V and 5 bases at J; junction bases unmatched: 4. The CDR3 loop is CATSSRQGETEAFF. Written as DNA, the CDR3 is TGTGCCACCAGCAGTAGACAGGGGGAGACTGAAGCTTTCTTT.

CDR3 nucleotide sequence: TGTGCTAGTGGTTTGGTAACGGACAGTCTCCGGTCGGGAAACACCATATATTTT. Protein product: CASGLVTDSLRSGNTIYF. J is TRBJ1-3 and V is TRBV12-5; possible D gene TRBD1, 6 bases. Trimming pared 0 bases from V and 4 bases from J, leaving 19 bases between. Per the germline V gene, CDR1 is LGHNT and CDR2 is FRNRAP. This CDR3 contains 18 residues. Supplemented by reference TRBV12-5 and TRBJ1-3, the full variable domain reads DARVTQTPRHKVTEMGQEVTMRCQPILGHNTVFWYRQTMMQGLELLAYFRNRAPLDDSGMPKDRFSAEMPDATLATLKIQPSEPRDSAVYFCASGLVTDSLRSGNTIYFGEGSWLTVV.

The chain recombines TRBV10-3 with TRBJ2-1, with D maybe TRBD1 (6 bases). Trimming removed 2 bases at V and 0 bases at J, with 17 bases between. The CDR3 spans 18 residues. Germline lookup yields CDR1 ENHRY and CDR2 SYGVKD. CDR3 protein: CAISESTQGFSSYNEQFF. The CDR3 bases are TGTGCCATCAGTGAGAGTACGCAGGGGTTCAGCTCCTACAATGAGCAGTTCTTC.

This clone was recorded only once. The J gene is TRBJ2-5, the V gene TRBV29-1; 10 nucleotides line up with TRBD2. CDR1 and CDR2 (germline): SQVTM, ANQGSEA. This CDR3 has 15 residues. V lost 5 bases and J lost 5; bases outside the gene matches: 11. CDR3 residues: CSVRIAGGTRETQYF. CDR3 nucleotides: TGCAGCGTTCGTATAGCGGGGGGTACTAGGGAGACCCAGTACTTC.

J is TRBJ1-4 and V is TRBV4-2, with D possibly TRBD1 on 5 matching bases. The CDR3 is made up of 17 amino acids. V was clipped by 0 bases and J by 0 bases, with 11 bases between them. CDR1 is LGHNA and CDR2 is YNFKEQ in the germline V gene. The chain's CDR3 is CASSQDDRLATNEKLFF. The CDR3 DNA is TGTGCCAGCAGCCAAGATGACAGACTAGCAACTAATGAAAAACTGTTTTTT.

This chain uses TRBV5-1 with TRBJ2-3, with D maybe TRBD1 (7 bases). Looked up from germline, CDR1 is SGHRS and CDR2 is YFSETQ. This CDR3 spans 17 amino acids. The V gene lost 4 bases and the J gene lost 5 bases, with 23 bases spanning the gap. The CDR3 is CASSPRGRGVDGDTQYF. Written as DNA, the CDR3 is TGCGCCAGCAGCCCGAGGGGGCGCGGGGTGGATGGAGATACGCAGTATTTT.

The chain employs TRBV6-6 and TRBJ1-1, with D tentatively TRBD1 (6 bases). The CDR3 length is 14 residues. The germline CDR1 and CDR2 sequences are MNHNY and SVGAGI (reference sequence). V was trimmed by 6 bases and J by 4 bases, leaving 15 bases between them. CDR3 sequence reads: CASRKDRTLTEAFF. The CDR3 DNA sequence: TGTGCCAGCAGAAAAGACAGGACCCTCACTGAAGCTTTCTTT.

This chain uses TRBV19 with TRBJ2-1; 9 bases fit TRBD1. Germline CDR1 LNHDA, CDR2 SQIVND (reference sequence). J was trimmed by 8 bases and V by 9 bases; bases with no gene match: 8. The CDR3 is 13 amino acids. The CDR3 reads CASETGGRDEQFF. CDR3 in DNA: TGTGCCAGCGAGACAGGGGGGCGCGATGAGCAGTTCTTC.

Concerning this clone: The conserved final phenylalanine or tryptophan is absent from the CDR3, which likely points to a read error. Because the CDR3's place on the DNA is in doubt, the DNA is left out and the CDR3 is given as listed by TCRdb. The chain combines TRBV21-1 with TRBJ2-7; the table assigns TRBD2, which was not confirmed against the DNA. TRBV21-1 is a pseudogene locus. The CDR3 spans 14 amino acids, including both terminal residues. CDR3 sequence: CASSEHPTGLEIYI.

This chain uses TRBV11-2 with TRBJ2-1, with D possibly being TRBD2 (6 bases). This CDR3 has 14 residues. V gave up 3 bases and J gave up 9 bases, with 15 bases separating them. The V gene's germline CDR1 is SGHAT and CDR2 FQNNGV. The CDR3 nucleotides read TGTGCCAGCAGCTTCGACAAACTAGCCATTGAGCAGTTCTTC. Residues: CASSFDKLAIEQFF.

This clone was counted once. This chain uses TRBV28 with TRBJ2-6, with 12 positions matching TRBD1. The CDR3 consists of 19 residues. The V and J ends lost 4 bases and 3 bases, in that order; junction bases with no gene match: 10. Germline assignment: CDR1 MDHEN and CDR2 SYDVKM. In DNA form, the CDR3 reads TGTGCCAGCAGTTGGAGTCTGGGACAGGGGGCACGTGGGGCCAACGTCCTGACTTTC. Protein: CASSWSLGQGARGANVLTF.

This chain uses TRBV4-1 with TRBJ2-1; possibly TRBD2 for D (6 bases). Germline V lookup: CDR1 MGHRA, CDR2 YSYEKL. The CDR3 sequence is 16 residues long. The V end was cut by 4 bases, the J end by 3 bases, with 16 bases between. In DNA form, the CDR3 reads TGCGCCAGCAGCCCTAGTGGCCTAGCGTACTACAATGAGCAGTTCTTC. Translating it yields CASSPSGLAYYNEQFF.

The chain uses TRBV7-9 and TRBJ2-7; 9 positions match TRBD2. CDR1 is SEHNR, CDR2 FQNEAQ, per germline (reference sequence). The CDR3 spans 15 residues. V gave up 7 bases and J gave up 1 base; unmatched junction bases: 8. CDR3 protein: CASTGVAGVSYEQYF. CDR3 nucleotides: TGTGCCAGCACTGGGGTAGCGGGGGTGTCCTACGAGCAGTACTTC. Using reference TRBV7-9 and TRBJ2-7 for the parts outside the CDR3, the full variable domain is DTGVSQNPRHKITKRGQNVTFRCDPISEHNRLYWYRQTLGQGPEFLTYFQNEAQLEKSRLLSDRFSAERPKGSFSTLEIQRTEQGDSAMYLCASTGVAGVSYEQYFGPGTRLTVT.

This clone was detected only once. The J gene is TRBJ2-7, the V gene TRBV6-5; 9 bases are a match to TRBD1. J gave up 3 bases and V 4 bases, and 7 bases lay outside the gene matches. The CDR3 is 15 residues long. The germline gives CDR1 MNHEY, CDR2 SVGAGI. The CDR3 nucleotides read TGTGCCAGCAGTTCTCCAAGACAGGGGGGCTACGAGCAGTACTTC. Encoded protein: CASSSPRQGGYEQYF.

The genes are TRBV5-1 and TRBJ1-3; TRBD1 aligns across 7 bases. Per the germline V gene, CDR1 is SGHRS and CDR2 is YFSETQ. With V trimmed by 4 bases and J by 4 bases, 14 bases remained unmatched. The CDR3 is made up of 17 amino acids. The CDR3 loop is CASSDWGQTLTGNTIYF. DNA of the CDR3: TGCGCCAGCAGCGACTGGGGACAGACCCTAACCGGAAACACCATATATTTT.

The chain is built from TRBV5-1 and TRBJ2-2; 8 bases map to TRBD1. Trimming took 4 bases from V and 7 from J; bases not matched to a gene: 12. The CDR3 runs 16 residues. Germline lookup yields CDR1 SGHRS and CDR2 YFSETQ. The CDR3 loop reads CASSHIDRGDVGELFF. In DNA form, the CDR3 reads TGCGCCAGCAGCCACATCGACAGGGGAGATGTCGGGGAGCTGTTTTTT. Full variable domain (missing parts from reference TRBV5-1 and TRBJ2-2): KAGVTQTPRYLIKTRGQQVTLSCSPISGHRSVSWYQQTPGQGLQFLFEYFSETQRNKGNFPGRFSGRQFSNSRSEMNVSTLELGDSALYLCASSHIDRGDVGELFFGEGSRLTVL.

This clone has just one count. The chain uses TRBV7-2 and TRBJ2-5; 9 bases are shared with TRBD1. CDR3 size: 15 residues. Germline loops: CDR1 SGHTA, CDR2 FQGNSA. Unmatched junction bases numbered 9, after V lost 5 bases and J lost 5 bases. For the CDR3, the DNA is TGTGCCAGCAGCCCACGGACAGGGGCTCACGAGACCCAGTACTTC. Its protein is CASSPRTGAHETQYF.

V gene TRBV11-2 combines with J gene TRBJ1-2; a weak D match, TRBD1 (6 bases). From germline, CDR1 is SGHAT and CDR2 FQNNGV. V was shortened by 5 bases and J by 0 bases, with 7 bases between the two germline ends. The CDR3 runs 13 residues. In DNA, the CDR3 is TGTGCCAGCAGCCAGGGGCCTAACTATGGCTACACCTTC. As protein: CASSQGPNYGYTF.

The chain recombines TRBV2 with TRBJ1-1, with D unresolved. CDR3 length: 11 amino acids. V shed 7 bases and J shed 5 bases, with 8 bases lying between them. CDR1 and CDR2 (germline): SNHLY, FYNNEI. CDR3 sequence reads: CASTPRTEAFF. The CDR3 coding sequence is TGTGCCAGCACCCCGAGGACTGAAGCTTTCTTT.

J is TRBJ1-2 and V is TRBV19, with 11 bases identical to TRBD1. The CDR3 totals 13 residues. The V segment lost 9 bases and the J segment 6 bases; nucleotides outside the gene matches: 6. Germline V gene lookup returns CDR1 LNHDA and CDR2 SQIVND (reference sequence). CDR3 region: CASRDRGNNGYTF. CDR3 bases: TGTGCCAGCCGGGACAGGGGGAACAATGGCTACACCTTC.

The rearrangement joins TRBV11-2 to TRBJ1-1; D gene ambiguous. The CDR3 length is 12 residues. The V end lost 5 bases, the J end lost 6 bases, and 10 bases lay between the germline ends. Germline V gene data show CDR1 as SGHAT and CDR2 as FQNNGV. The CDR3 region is CASSLPVSEAFF. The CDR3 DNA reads TGTGCCAGCAGCCTACCGGTCTCTGAAGCTTTCTTT.

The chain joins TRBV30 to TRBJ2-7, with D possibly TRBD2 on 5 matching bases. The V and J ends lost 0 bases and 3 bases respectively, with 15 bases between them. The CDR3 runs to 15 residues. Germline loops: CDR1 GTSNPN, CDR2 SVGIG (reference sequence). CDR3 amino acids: CAWSVGLDWVYEQYF. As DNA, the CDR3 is TGTGCCTGGAGTGTAGGACTGGACTGGGTCTACGAGCAGTACTTC. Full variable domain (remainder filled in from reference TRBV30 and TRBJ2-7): SQTIHQWPATLVQPVGSPLSLECTVEGTSNPNLYWYRQAAGRGLQLLFYSVGIGQISSEVPQNLSASRPQDRQFILSSKKLLLSDSGFYLCAWSVGLDWVYEQYFGPGTRLTVT.

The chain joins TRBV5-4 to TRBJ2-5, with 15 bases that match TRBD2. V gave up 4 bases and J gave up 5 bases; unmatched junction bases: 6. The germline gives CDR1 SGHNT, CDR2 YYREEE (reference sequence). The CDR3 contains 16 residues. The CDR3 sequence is CASSPGLAGGVETQYF. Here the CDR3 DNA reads TGTGCCAGCAGCCCGGGACTAGCGGGGGGTGTGGAGACCCAGTACTTC. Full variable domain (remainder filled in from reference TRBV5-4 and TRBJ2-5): ETGVTQSPTHLIKTRGQQVTLRCSSQSGHNTVSWYQQALGQGPQFIFQYYREEENGRGNFPPRFSGLQFPNYSSELNVNALELDDSALYLCASSPGLAGGVETQYFGPGTRLLVL.

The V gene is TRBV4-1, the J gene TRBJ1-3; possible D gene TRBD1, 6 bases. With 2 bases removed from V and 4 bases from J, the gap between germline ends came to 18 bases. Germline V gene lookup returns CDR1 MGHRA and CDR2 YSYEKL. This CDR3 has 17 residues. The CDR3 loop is CASSQQLPGGLGNTIYF. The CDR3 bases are TGCGCCAGCAGCCAACAGCTCCCCGGGGGGCTAGGAAACACCATATATTTT.

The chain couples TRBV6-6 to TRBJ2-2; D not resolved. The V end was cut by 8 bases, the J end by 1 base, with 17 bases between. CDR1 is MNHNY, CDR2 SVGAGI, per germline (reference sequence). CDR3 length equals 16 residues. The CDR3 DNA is TGTGCCAGCGGTCGCCCTACCTTCGGGAACACCGGGGAGCTGTTTTTT. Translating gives CASGRPTFGNTGELFF.

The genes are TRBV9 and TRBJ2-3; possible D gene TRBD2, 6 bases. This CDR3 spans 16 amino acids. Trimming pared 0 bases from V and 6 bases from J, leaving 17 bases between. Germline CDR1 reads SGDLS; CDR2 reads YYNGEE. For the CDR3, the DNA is TGTGCCAGCAGCGTAGGGGCGGGGCTCCCGGCGGATACGCAGTATTTT. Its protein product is CASSVGAGLPADTQYF.

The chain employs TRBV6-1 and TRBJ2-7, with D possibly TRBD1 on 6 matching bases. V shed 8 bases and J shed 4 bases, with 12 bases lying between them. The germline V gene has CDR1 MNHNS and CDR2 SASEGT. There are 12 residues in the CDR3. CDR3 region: CASFDRLYEQYF. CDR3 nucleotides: TGTGCCAGCTTCGACAGGTTATACGAGCAGTACTTC.

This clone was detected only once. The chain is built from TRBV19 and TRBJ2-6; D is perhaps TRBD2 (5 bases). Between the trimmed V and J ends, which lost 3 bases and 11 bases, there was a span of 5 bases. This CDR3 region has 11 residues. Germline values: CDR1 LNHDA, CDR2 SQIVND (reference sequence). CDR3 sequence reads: CASSMGDVLTF. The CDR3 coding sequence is TGTGCCAGTAGTATGGGAGACGTCCTGACTTTC.